These T cell receptor beta chains were read from a single sample in a study of T cells in Graves' hyperthyroidism and ophthalmopathy. One entry per CDR3 protein results from TCRdb running MiXCR on the multiplex PCR reads. The sample has over 300,000 distinct CDR3 sequences, approximately 15% seen once. Sequenced material: blood. These receptor sequences come from a woman aged 55 to 70 with Graves' hyperthyroidism. The CDR3 runs from the conserved cysteine through the conserved F or W.

V gene: TRBV20-1
CDR3 protein: CSASPFFSGRGGYTF

V gene: TRBV30
CDR3 protein: CAWSVGTYEQYF

V gene: TRBV12-3/TRBV12-4
CDR3 protein: CASSSGLAGKSDEQFF

V gene: TRBV11-2
CDR3 protein: CASSGRLASREQFF

V gene: TRBV27
CDR3 protein: CASSPQRTSYEQYF

V gene: TRBV11-1
CDR3 protein: CASSLTAGAGTEAFF

V gene: TRBV15
CDR3 protein: CATRPRDYTDTQYF

V gene: TRBV5-1
CDR3 protein: CASSSELPTYEQYF

V gene: TRBV20-1
CDR3 protein: CSARDARTGVYEQYF

V gene: TRBV2
CDR3 protein: CASSEDNYNEQFF

V gene: TRBV20-1
CDR3 protein: CSAVRLAGADNEQFF

V gene: TRBV19
CDR3 protein: CASLSTVASGPFTGELFF

V gene: TRBV7-8
CDR3 protein: CASSRLAGGEQFF

V gene: TRBV6-1
CDR3 protein: CASKGTLGLAGILDTQYF

V gene: TRBV20-1
CDR3 protein: CSAPGQGDTEAFF

V gene: TRBV18
CDR3 protein: CASSPGQENEQYF

V gene: TRBV29-1
CDR3 protein: CSVDHRGSNTEAFF

V gene: TRBV12-3/TRBV12-4
CDR3 protein: CASSLWSLEAVGTEKLFF

V gene: TRBV19
CDR3 protein: CASSIGAPGTDTQYF

V gene: TRBV19
CDR3 protein: CASTVRSSGANVLTF

V gene: TRBV29-1
CDR3 protein: CSVVFPGKIYTF

V gene: TRBV6-1
CDR3 protein: CASSEGNLLATQYF

V gene: TRBV7-9
CDR3 protein: CASSPPTGRRAGANVLTF

V gene: TRBV7-9
CDR3 protein: CASSTGTYEQFF

V gene: TRBV5-1
CDR3 protein: CASTQGGGLNTEAFF

V gene: TRBV10-2
CDR3 protein: CASRETGFTGELFF

V gene: TRBV19
CDR3 protein: CASSEPDRGQWNEKLFF

V gene: TRBV4-1
CDR3 protein: CASSQDFKREGQDTQYF

V gene: TRBV5-1
CDR3 protein: CASSVAGAYNEQFF

V gene: TRBV11-1
CDR3 protein: CASKIQGSTYEQYF

V gene: TRBV7-8
CDR3 protein: CASGNFAEAFF

V gene: TRBV20-1
CDR3 protein: CSAQDRDHTDTQYF

V gene: TRBV19
CDR3 protein: CASSGGLGQQNEKLFF

V gene: TRBV20-1
CDR3 protein: CSASRLAGGTDTQYF

V gene: TRBV27
CDR3 protein: CASGKQGSKGEQYF

V gene: TRBV4-1
CDR3 protein: CASSPTFTSGSYNEQFF

V gene: TRBV11-2
CDR3 protein: CASSVPGQGAYEQYF

V gene: TRBV7-2
CDR3 protein: CASSFRRGGAFF

V gene: TRBV5-1
CDR3 protein: CASSTSGQGALITDTQYF

V gene: TRBV20-1
CDR3 protein: CSFLGAGGSYNEQFF

V gene: TRBV18
CDR3 protein: CASSPSFNRVNTEAFF

V gene: TRBV25-1
CDR3 protein: CASSEYAASQDTQYF

V gene: TRBV30
CDR3 protein: CAWRGLGISQETQYF